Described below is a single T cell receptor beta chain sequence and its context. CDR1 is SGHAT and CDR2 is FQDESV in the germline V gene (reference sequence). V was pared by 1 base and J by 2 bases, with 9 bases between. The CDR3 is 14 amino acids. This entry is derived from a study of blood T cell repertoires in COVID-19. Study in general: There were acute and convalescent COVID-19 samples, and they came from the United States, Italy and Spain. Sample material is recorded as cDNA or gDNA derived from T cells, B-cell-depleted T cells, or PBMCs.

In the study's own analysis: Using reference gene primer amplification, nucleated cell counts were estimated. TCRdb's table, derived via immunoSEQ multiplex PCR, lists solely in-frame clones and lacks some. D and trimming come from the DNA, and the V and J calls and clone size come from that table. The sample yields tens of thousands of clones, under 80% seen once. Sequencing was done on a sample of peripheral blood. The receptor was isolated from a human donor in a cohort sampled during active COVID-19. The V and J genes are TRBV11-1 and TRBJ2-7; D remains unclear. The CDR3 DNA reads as TGTGCCAGCAGCTTAGACTACAACACCTACGAGCAGTACTTC. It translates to CASSLDYNTYEQYF.